This T cell receptor beta chain was identified during a study of tumor-infiltrating lymphocytes in primary liver carcinoma. On the study more broadly: Surgical resection was used to treat these primary liver carcinoma patients.

RNA was extracted from whole blood without cell sorting, alongside germline DNA. The study enrolled treatment-naive patients with chronic HBV infection. A sample of 3.5 to 4 milliliters of peripheral blood was taken before surgery. CDR3 length: 13 residues. Germline assignment: CDR1 SGHAT and CDR2 FQNNGV. The germline V and J ends were trimmed by 4 bases and 9 bases, with 12 bases remaining between them. Constant-region priming of 500 to 550 ng total RNA yielded TCR beta cDNA. Library construction for TCR beta comprised three nested multiplex PCR rounds performed with slightly modified ARM-PCR. Amplification in the first two PCR rounds was performed using TRBV1-TRBV30 forward primers and a C-beta reverse primer for around 11 cycles each. Using its own MiXCR run on the multiplex PCR reads, TCRdb lists one record per CDR3 protein. The sample has almost 200,000 distinct CDR3 sequences; around three fifths are singletons.

The sequenced sample consisted of peripheral blood. The clonotype comes from an older woman with primary liver carcinoma and hepatitis B virus infection. The chain recombines TRBV11-2 with TRBJ2-2; D is uncertain. The CDR3 coding sequence is TGTGCCAGCAGCTCGGAGCCAGCCAGGGAGCTGTTTTTT. Amino acids: CASSSEPARELFF.